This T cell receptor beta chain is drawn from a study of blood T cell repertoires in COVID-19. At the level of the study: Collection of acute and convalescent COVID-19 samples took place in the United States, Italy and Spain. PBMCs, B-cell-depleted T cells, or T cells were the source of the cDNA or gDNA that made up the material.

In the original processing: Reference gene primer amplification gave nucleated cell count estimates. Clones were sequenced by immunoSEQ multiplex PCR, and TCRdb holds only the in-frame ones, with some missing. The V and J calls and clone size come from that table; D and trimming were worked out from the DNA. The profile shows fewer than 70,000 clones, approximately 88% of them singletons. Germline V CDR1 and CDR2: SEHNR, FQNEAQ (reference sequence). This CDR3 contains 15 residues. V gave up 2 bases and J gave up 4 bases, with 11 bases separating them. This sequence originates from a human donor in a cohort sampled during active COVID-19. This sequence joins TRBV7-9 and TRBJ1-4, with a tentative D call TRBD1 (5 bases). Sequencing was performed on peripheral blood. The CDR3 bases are TGTGCCAGCAGCTTATCCCAGGGCATTAATGAAAAACTGTTTTTT. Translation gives CASSLSQGINEKLFF.